One and the same sample provided the 13 T cell receptor beta chains below, sequenced in a study of T cells expressing NK-cell markers. TCRdb reprocessed the 5' RACE reads and stores each CDR3 protein as one record, lacking DNA. The sample's table shows hundreds of thousands of distinct CDR3 sequences. Sequences were obtained from blood T cells: a sorted CD56 or NKG2C T cell subset, CD4+ or CD8+ T cells, or bulk PBMC T cells (not recorded which). All receptors come from a man younger than 30 in good health.

The V call is TRBV7-2, the J call TRBJ1-2; TCRdb's D call of TRBD1 is untestable without DNA. The CDR3 totals 14 residues. CDR1 and CDR2 from the germline V gene are SGHTA and FQGNSA. This chain's CDR3 is CASSSTGISGGYTF.

The rearrangement joins TRBV7-6 to TRBJ1-1; TCRdb lists TRBD1, though no DNA is available to test this call. CDR1 is SGHVS and CDR2 is FNYEAQ in the germline V gene. The CDR3 spans 13 residues. The CDR3 sequence: CASSLGVDRAAFF. Based on the CDR3 plus reference TRBV7-6 and TRBJ1-1, the full variable domain is GAGVSQSPRYKVTKRGQDVALRCDPISGHVSLYWYRQALGQGPEFLTYFNYEAQQDKSGLPNDRFSAERPEGSISTLTIQRTEQRDSAMYRCASSLGVDRAAFFGQGTRLTVV.

V and J are TRBV27 and TRBJ2-7; TCRdb reports TRBD1, a call that lacks DNA to check it against. The CDR3 is 12 residues long. CDR1 MNHEY and CDR2 SMNVEV come from the germline V gene (reference sequence). CDR3 in amino acids: CASSLSGDEQYF.

The genes are TRBV27 and TRBJ2-7; TCRdb's D call of TRBD1 is untestable without DNA. Germline lookup yields CDR1 MNHEY and CDR2 SMNVEV (reference sequence). The CDR3 is 16 residues long. CDR3 loop: CASRDPFRQETYEQYF.

The rearrangement joins TRBV27 to TRBJ2-7; checking the TCRdb D call of TRBD2 is not possible without DNA. Germline loops: CDR1 MNHEY, CDR2 SMNVEV (reference sequence). This CDR3 is 13 amino acids long. CDR3 amino acids: CASSEGLGGEQYF.

The chain joins TRBV10-3 to TRBJ2-3; absent DNA, TCRdb's TRBD2 call cannot be checked. The length of the CDR3 is 15 residues. Looked up from germline, CDR1 is ENHRY and CDR2 is SYGVKD. The CDR3: CAIRGTIGITDTQYF.

The chain carries TRBV20-1 and TRBJ1-4; TCRdb names TRBD1, which stays unverified in the absence of DNA. The length of the CDR3 is 16 residues. Per the germline V gene, CDR1 is DFQATT and CDR2 is SNEGSKA (reference sequence). The CDR3 sequence is CSARVTGGAGQEKLFF.

This chain's CDR3 is CSARGTGGSSGELFF. The J gene is TRBJ2-2, the V gene TRBV20-1; TCRdb's D call, TRBD1, is unchecked because there is no DNA. Germline lookup yields CDR1 DFQATT and CDR2 SNEGSKA (reference sequence). The CDR3 is 15 residues long.

The chain carries TRBV29-1 and TRBJ2-5; the TCRdb call, TRBD2, lacks DNA for checking. This CDR3 has 14 residues. Germline CDR1 reads SQVTM; CDR2 reads ANQGSEA. CDR3 in amino acids: CSVVLAGREETQYF.

The chain carries TRBV10-3 and TRBJ2-7; without DNA, the TCRdb call of TRBD1 cannot be checked. Germline V gene lookup returns CDR1 ENHRY and CDR2 SYGVKD. The CDR3 is 13 residues long. The CDR3 is CAISGQGYYEQYF.

This rearrangement joins TRBV5-6 to TRBJ1-2; TCRdb selects TRBD1, and the lack of DNA leaves this call unchecked. Germline CDR1 and CDR2: SGHDT and YYEEEE. This CDR3 spans 13 amino acids. The CDR3 reads CASTGQPNYGYTF.

The V and J genes are TRBV11-2 and TRBJ2-2. Looked up from germline, CDR1 is SGHAT and CDR2 is FQNNGV. The CDR3 runs 13 residues. The chain's CDR3 is CASHNRNTGELFF.

V and J are TRBV9 and TRBJ2-1. Germline V gene lookup returns CDR1 SGDLS and CDR2 YYNGEE. The CDR3 contains 15 residues. This chain's CDR3 is CASSVVSGPDNEQFF.